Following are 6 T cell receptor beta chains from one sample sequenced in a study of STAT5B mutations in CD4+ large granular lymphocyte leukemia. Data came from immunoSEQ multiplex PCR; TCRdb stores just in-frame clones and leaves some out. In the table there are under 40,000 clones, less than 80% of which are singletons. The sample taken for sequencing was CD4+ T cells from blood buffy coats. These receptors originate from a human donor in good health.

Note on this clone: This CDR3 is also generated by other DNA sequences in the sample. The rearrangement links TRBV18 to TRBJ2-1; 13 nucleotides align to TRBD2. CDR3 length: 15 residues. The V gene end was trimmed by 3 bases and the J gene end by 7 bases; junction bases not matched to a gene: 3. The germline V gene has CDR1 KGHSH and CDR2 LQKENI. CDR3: CASSPTSGGANEQFF. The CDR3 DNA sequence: TGTGCCAGCTCACCTACTAGCGGGGGGGCGAATGAGCAGTTCTTC. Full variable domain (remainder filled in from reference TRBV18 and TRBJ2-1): NAGVMQNPRHLVRRRGQEARLRCSPMKGHSHVYWYRQLPEEGLKFMVYLQKENIIDESGMPKERFSAEFPKEGPSILRIQQVVRGDSAAYFCASSPTSGGANEQFFGPGTRLTVL.

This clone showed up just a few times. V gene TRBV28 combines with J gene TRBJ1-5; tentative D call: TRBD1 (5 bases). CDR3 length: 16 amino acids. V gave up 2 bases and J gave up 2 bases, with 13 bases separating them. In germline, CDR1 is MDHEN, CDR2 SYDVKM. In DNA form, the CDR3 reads TGTGCCAGCAGTTTAGGGCGTCAAGGGGGCAATCAGCCCCAGCATTTT. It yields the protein CASSLGRQGGNQPQHF.

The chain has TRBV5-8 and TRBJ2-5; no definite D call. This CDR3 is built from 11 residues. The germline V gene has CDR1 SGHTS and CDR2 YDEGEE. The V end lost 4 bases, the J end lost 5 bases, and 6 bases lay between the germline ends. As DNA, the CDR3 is TGTGCCAGCAGCGGGCATGAGACCCAGTACTTC. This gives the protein CASSGHETQYF. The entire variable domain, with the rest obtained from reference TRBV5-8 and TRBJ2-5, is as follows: EAGVTQSPTHLIKTRGQQATLRCSPISGHTSVYWYQQALGLGLQFLLWYDEGEERNRGNFPPRFSGRQFPNYSSELNVNALELEDSALYLCASSGHETQYFGPGTRLLVL.

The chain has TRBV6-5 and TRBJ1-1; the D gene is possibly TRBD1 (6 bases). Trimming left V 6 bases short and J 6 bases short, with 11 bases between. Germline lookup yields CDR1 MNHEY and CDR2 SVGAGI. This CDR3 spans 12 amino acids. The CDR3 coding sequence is TGTGCCAGCAGCACCACAGGGTCTGAAGCTTTCTTT. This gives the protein CASSTTGSEAFF.

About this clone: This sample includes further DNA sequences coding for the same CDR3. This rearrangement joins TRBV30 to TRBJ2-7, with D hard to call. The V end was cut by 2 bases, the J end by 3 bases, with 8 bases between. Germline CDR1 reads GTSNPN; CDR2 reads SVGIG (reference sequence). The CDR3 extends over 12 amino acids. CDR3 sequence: CAWSTLGYEQYF. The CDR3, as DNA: TGTGCCTGGAGTACGTTGGGCTACGAGCAGTACTTC. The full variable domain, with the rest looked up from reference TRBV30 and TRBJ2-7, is SQTIHQWPATLVQPVGSPLSLECTVEGTSNPNLYWYRQAAGRGLQLLFYSVGIGQISSEVPQNLSASRPQDRQFILSSKKLLLSDSGFYLCAWSTLGYEQYFGPGTRLTVT.

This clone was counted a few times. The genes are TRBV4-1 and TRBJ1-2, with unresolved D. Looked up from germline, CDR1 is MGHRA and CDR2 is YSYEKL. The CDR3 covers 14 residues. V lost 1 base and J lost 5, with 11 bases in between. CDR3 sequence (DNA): TGCGCCAGCAGCCAAGTGTCCAGGTCTTATGGCTACACCTTC. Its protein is CASSQVSRSYGYTF.